This T cell receptor beta chain was documented in a study of cytomegalovirus exposure and HLA in healthy donors. Study-level findings and limits: Generally TCR sequences proved uncommon, though certain public TCRs appeared in numerous donors. According to reports, the classifier identified cytomegalovirus status with high specificity and sensitivity. Researchers reported that three CMV-associated chains were confirmed in vitro as CMV antigen-specific.

Data came from immunoSEQ multiplex PCR; TCRdb stores just in-frame clones and leaves some out. There are 220,000 or so clones in the sample; about nine tenths occur only once, and 0.8% to 1.2% lies in the top ten. Concerning this clone itself: The antigen is undetermined.

The clonotype originates from a woman aged 18-29 years in good health and CMV-seronegative. The sequenced sample consisted of PBMCs.

The CDR3 DNA follows: TGTGCCAGCAGTCCCAAGACTAGCGGGACGGAGACCCAGTACTTC. It codes for CASSPKTSGTETQYF. The V call is TRBV6-1, the J call TRBJ2-5; TRBD2 matches at 11 bases. Germline V gives CDR1 MNHNS, CDR2 SASEGT. The CDR3 has 15 residues. Trimming took 5 bases from V and 5 from J; bases not matched to a gene: 7.